This T cell receptor (beta chain) was documented in a study of blood T cell repertoires in COVID-19. As for the study in general: Material from acute and convalescent COVID-19 was sourced from the United States, Italy and Spain.

The CDR3 has 14 amino acids. V was cut by 1 base and J by 2 bases, with 9 bases left in between. The germline gives CDR1 SGHRS, CDR2 YFSETQ. Produced via immunoSEQ multiplex PCR; TCRdb's table is partial and in-frame only. The sample gives 140,000 to 150,000 clones, just under 90% of which show up once; 8.6% is in the top ten. The chain uses TRBV5-1 and TRBJ1-1; maybe TRBD1 (5 bases). Sequenced input: peripheral blood. The source is a woman in her 50s with active or convalescent COVID-19. The CDR3 reads CASSLLTGNTEAFF. CDR3 bases: TGCGCCAGCAGCTTGCTTACAGGCAACACTGAAGCTTTCTTT.